The 14 T cell receptor beta chains in this list originate from one sample, sequenced in a study of CD4+ T cells in melanoma. Sequencing used immunoSEQ multiplex PCR; TCRdb keeps in-frame clones, though not all of them. The table includes around 100,000 clones, around 92% detected once. Sequenced sample: peripheral blood. The receptors here all came from a human donor with melanoma.

The gene calls are TRBV4-2 and TRBJ2-5; no clear D. The J call could be wrong; TRBJ2-7 is a better fit for the DNA end. CDR1 LGHNA and CDR2 YNFKEQ come from the germline V gene. The CDR3 loop spans 15 amino acids. CDR3 sequence (DNA): TGTGCCAGCAGCCAAGAAGACGAGAGTACCTACGAGCAGTACTTC. This translates into CASSQEDESTYEQYF.

The J gene is TRBJ2-2, the V gene TRBV5-4; D possibly uses TRBD1 or TRBD2 (5 bases each). The CDR3 has 12 amino acids. CDR1 and CDR2 (germline): SGHNT, YYREEE (reference sequence). Trimming took off 4 bases at V and 4 bases at J, with 5 bases between the two ends. Written as DNA, the CDR3 is TGTGCCAGCAGCGGGGGCACCGGGGAGCTGTTTTTT. This gives the protein CASSGGTGELFF.

The CDR3 is CASSKADRGSGELFF. CDR3 bases: TGTGCCAGCAGTAAGGCGGACAGGGGGTCCGGGGAGCTGTTTTTT. This chain joins TRBV28 and TRBJ2-2, with 10 bases that match TRBD1. Per the germline V gene, CDR1 is MDHEN and CDR2 is SYDVKM. Trimming at V came to 5 bases and at J to 6 bases, leaving 6 bases not matched to a gene. The CDR3 covers 15 residues.

J is TRBJ2-7 and V is TRBV6-6, with a weak D call TRBD1 (7 bases). This CDR3 comprises 15 residues. Germline CDR1 is MNHNY and CDR2 is SVGAGI (reference sequence). Trimming shortened V by 0 bases and J by 3 bases, and 12 bases separated the two germline ends. CDR3 loop: CASSYSSQGGYEQYF. As DNA, the CDR3 is TGTGCCAGCAGTTACTCGAGCCAGGGGGGCTACGAGCAGTACTTC.

The CDR3 loop reads CASRQESYEQYF. DNA of the CDR3: TGCGCCAGCAGACAGGAGAGCTACGAGCAGTACTTC. The J gene is TRBJ2-7, the V gene TRBV5-1; perhaps TRBD1 as D (5 bases). CDR3 length: 12 residues. Trimming shortened V by 5 bases and J by 3 bases, and 9 bases separated the two germline ends. Germline CDR1 SGHRS, CDR2 YFSETQ.

The J gene is TRBJ1-6, the V gene TRBV28; 8 positions agree with TRBD1. Germline loops: CDR1 MDHEN, CDR2 SYDVKM. This CDR3 comprises 17 residues. The V gene end was trimmed by 3 bases and the J gene end by 2 bases; junction bases not matched to a gene: 6. In nucleotides, the CDR3 is TGTGCCAGCAGTTTTACAGGGGGTACGACCTATAATTCACCCCTCCACTTT. Its translation: CASSFTGGTTYNSPLHF.

The rearrangement links TRBV11-2 to TRBJ1-2; TRBD1 matches at 10 bases. This CDR3 has 16 residues. V was pared by 5 bases and J by 6 bases, with 12 bases of the junction left unmatched. Germline CDR1 reads SGHAT; CDR2 reads FQNNGV. CDR3 amino acids: CASSLRPGQGTNGYTF. The CDR3 coding sequence is TGTGCCAGCAGCCTTAGACCGGGACAGGGGACCAATGGCTACACCTTC. Looking up the rest from reference TRBV11-2 and TRBJ1-2 gives the full variable domain: EAGVAQSPRYKIIEKRQSVAFWCNPISGHATLYWYQQILGQGPKLLIQFQNNGVVDDSQLPKDRFSAERLKGVDSTLKIQPAKLEDSAVYLCASSLRPGQGTNGYTFGSGTRLTVV.

The chain employs TRBV5-5 and TRBJ1-5, with 7 bases matching TRBD1. The length of the CDR3 is 16 residues. With V trimmed by 4 bases and J by 3 bases, 10 bases remained unmatched. Germline CDR1 reads SGHKS; CDR2 reads YYEKEE (reference sequence). CDR3 region: CASSGTLTGTNQPQHF. The CDR3 nucleotides read TGTGCCAGCAGCGGAACTCTGACAGGGACCAATCAGCCCCAGCATTTT.

The table lists this clone with a count of one. The chain uses TRBV18 and TRBJ1-4, with TRBD1 matching over 7 bases. In germline, CDR1 is KGHSH, CDR2 LQKENI. Germline trimming cut 6 bases from V and 7 bases from J; bases unmatched to any gene: 8. CDR3 size: 14 residues. The CDR3 nucleotides are TGTGCCAGCTCCGAGGGGGCGCCAAGTGAAAAACTGTTTTTT. Protein sequence: CASSEGAPSEKLFF.

The rearrangement uses TRBV11-3 and TRBJ2-3; D call uncertain. Trimming cost V 3 bases and J 2 bases, with 6 bases left between them. Per the germline V gene, CDR1 is SGHNT and CDR2 is YENEEA. CDR3 length equals 13 residues. CDR3 coding DNA: TGTGCCAGCAGCTTCGGTCCCACAGATACGCAGTATTTT. Translated, it gives CASSFGPTDTQYF.

The rearrangement links TRBV29-1 to TRBJ2-2, with 8 bases lining up with TRBD2. The CDR3 is 13 residues long. The V and J ends lost 7 bases and 4 bases, in that order; junction bases with no gene match: 5. Germline CDR1 reads SQVTM; CDR2 reads ANQGSEA. As DNA, the CDR3 is TGCAGCGCGGGGGGGCCGGGCACCGGGGAGCTGTTTTTT. It translates to CSAGGPGTGELFF.

V gene TRBV19 combines with J gene TRBJ2-2, with D tentatively TRBD1 (6 bases). The CDR3 spans 16 residues. V was shortened by 5 bases and J by 4 bases, with 17 bases between the two germline ends. Germline assignment: CDR1 LNHDA and CDR2 SQIVND (reference sequence). The CDR3, as DNA: TGTGCCAGTAGTTCCCGGGACAAAACTGGCACCGGGGAGCTGTTTTTT. Translating gives CASSSRDKTGTGELFF.

The rearrangement uses TRBV14 and TRBJ2-5; D unresolved. V dropped 1 base and J dropped 4 bases, with 4 bases sitting between them. This CDR3 has 12 residues. Germline values: CDR1 SGHDN, CDR2 FVKESK. This chain's CDR3 is CASSQVGETQYF. The CDR3 DNA reads as TGTGCCAGCAGCCAAGTGGGAGAGACCCAGTACTTC.

This chain's CDR3 is CASSPAIYEQYF. Written as DNA, the CDR3 is TGTGCCAGCAGCCCTGCAATCTACGAGCAGTACTTC. The J gene is TRBJ2-7, the V gene TRBV11-2; D gene ambiguous. The CDR3 length is 12 residues. Looked up from germline, CDR1 is SGHAT and CDR2 is FQNNGV. Trimming removed 5 bases from V and 3 bases from J, with 8 bases in between.